This T cell receptor (beta chain) is drawn from a study of T cell responses to AZD1222 COVID-19 vaccine. Study-wide results and caveats: Baseline testing showed seropositivity in only a handful of AZD1222 recipients. Clonal diversity was possibly underestimated, and white British individuals and females predominated among donors.

Second doses at about 4 or about 12 weeks were pooled. As to this clone: Antigen unknown.

This CDR3 has 18 residues. V lost 0 bases to trimming and J lost 4 bases; unmatched junction nucleotides: 10. Per germline, CDR1 LGHNA and CDR2 YSLEER. Sequenced by immunoSEQ multiplex PCR; TCRdb stores in-frame clones only, minus some. The sample includes around 80,000 clones, about four fifths of them seen just once. The material was peripheral blood, obtained 28 days after the second AZD1222 dose. The clonotype was recovered from an adult who received the AZD1222 COVID-19 vaccine. The chain uses TRBV4-3 and TRBJ1-3; 9 bases map to TRBD1. Written as DNA, the CDR3 is TGCGCCAGCAGCCAAGATCTTACCCGGACAGGGGTAGGAAACACCATATATTTT. It specifies CASSQDLTRTGVGNTIYF.